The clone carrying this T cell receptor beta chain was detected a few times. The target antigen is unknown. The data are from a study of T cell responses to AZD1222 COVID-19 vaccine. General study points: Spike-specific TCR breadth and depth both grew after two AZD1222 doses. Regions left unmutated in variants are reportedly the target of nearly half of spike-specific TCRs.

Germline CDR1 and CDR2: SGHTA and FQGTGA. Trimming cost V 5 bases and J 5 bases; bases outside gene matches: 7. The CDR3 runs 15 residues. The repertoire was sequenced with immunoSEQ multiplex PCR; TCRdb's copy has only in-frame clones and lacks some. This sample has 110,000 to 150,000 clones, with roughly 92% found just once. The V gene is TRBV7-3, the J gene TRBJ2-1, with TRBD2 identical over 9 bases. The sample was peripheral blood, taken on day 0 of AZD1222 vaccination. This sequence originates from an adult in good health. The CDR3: CASSRRLAANNEQFF. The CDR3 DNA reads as TGTGCCAGCAGCCGTAGACTAGCGGCAAACAATGAGCAGTTCTTC.